Below, 16 T cell receptor beta chains from the same sample are listed, as sequenced in a study of cytomegalovirus exposure and HLA in healthy donors. Method: immunoSEQ multiplex PCR; TCRdb's copy keeps in-frame clones and lacks some. The sample has tens of thousands of clones; roughly nine tenths are singletons. The sample was PBMCs. The receptors were gathered from a woman aged 18-29 years in good health and CMV-seronegative.

V is TRBV7-9 and J is TRBJ2-1; D call uncertain. Trimming removed 3 bases from V and 5 bases from J, with 11 bases in between. The germline V gene encodes CDR1 SEHNR and CDR2 FQNEAQ (reference sequence). The CDR3 is 14 amino acids. CDR3 bases: TGTGCCAGCAGCTTTAGTTCCGAGGACAATGAGCAGTTCTTC. It codes for CASSFSSEDNEQFF.

The chain carries TRBV25-1 and TRBJ1-2; D is possibly TRBD1 (6 bases). There are 16 residues in the CDR3. CDR1 and CDR2 from the germline V gene are MGHDK and SYGVNS. The V and J ends lost 2 bases and 8 bases respectively, with 21 bases between them. Here the CDR3 DNA reads TGTGCCAGCAGTGAAATTTCCGGGACACTGAGTTACGGCTACACCTTC. As protein: CASSEISGTLSYGYTF.

This clone came up a few times. V and J are TRBV25-1 and TRBJ2-3; 8 nucleotides match TRBD1. The J segment lost 1 base and the V segment lost 6 bases, leaving 0 bases of the junction unmatched. Germline V lookup: CDR1 MGHDK, CDR2 SYGVNS. This CDR3 comprises 13 residues. CDR3 nucleotide sequence: TGTGCCAGCAGGGACAGGGGCACAGATACGCAGTATTTT. Its protein product is CASRDRGTDTQYF.

This clone was seen just once. The chain uses TRBV29-1 and TRBJ2-3; a weak D match, TRBD1 (6 bases). The V end was cut by 4 bases, the J end by 0 bases, with 14 bases between. Germline CDR1 and CDR2: SQVTM and ANQGSEA. The CDR3 runs to 15 residues. In nucleotides, the CDR3 is TGCAGCGTTGCAATAACAGGGTCGAGCACAGATACGCAGTATTTT. The encoded protein is CSVAITGSSTDTQYF.

This chain connects TRBV4-2 to TRBJ1-1; D gene uncertain. Trimming left V 4 bases short and J 11 bases short, with 20 bases between. Germline V gene data show CDR1 as LGHNA and CDR2 as YNFKEQ. This CDR3 has 14 amino acids. The CDR3 sequence is CASSPSGQPTFAFF. CDR3 coding DNA: TGTGCCAGCAGCCCATCGGGTCAGCCCACTTTCGCTTTCTTT.

V and J are TRBV11-3 and TRBJ2-1, with 10 bases identical to TRBD2. The V gene end was trimmed by 5 bases and the J gene end by 1 base; junction bases not matched to a gene: 17. The CDR3 has 20 residues. The V gene's germline CDR1 is SGHNT and CDR2 YENEEA. The DNA of the CDR3 is TGTGCCAGCAGCCCGTCACTAGCGGGACGGGACCCGGAGTCCTACAATGAGCAGTTCTTC. Its translation is CASSPSLAGRDPESYNEQFF.

The chain carries TRBV4-1 and TRBJ2-1; 9 bases fit TRBD2. The trim removed 1 base at V and 2 bases at J, leaving 3 bases unmatched. CDR3 size: 16 residues. The V gene's germline CDR1 is MGHRA and CDR2 YSYEKL. CDR3 sequence (DNA): TGCGCCAGCAGCCAAGCGGGACTAGCCACCTACAATGAGCAGTTCTTC. Its protein is CASSQAGLATYNEQFF.

J is TRBJ2-3 and V is TRBV28; D uncertain. The CDR3 extends over 11 amino acids. V lost 8 bases and J lost 4, with 7 bases in between. The germline CDR1 and CDR2 sequences are MDHEN and SYDVKM. The CDR3 DNA is TGTGCCAGCGCGTCTTCAGATACGCAGTATTTT. It is translated as CASASSDTQYF. Filled out from reference TRBV28 and TRBJ2-3, the complete variable domain reads DVKVTQSSRYLVKRTGEKVFLECVQDMDHENMFWYRQDPGLGLRLIYFSYDVKMKEKGDIPEGYSVSREKKERFSLILESASTNQTSMYLCASASSDTQYFGPGTRLTVL.

The chain uses TRBV7-6 and TRBJ2-6; D may be TRBD1 (6 bases). V was trimmed by 1 base and J by 0 bases, leaving 16 bases between them. The CDR3 sequence is 19 residues long. Germline CDR1 and CDR2: SGHVS and FNYEAQ. This CDR3 reads CASSLGSAGAISGANVLTF. Written as DNA, the CDR3 is TGTGCCAGCAGCTTAGGGAGTGCAGGGGCCATCTCTGGGGCCAACGTCCTGACTTTC.

The chain carries TRBV11-3 and TRBJ2-5; the match to TRBD2 covers 10 bases. The CDR3 is 15 residues long. With V trimmed by 5 bases and J by 5 bases, 8 bases remained unmatched. Germline V gene data show CDR1 as SGHNT and CDR2 as YENEEA. The CDR3 region has the DNA TGTGCCAGCAGCCCTGGACTAGCGGCGCGGGAGACCCAGTACTTC. This translates into CASSPGLAARETQYF.

This chain connects TRBV7-2 to TRBJ2-1; 12 bases agree with TRBD2. Germline CDR1 is SGHTA and CDR2 is FQGNSA. With V trimmed by 5 bases and J by 9 bases, 11 bases remained unmatched. CDR3 length: 16 residues. The CDR3 protein is CASSLTSGRLVSEQFF. The CDR3 DNA is TGTGCCAGCAGCCTGACTAGCGGGAGATTGGTCAGTGAGCAGTTCTTC.

The rearrangement uses TRBV28 and TRBJ1-5; TRBD1 is a possible D gene (6 bases). Germline lookup yields CDR1 MDHEN and CDR2 SYDVKM. The length of the CDR3 is 15 residues. Trimming shortened V by 4 bases and J by 7 bases, and 17 bases separated the two germline ends. This chain's CDR3 is CASSSPRGTRQPQHF. CDR3 DNA: TGTGCCAGCAGTTCCCCGAGGGGGACCCGGCAGCCCCAGCATTTT.

This chain's CDR3 is CASSPTGSNGYTF. The CDR3 region has the DNA TGTGCCAGCAGTCCCACAGGGTCGAATGGCTACACCTTC. The rearrangement joins TRBV6-5 to TRBJ1-2, with a tentative D call TRBD1 (6 bases). Germline CDR1 MNHEY, CDR2 SVGAGI. The V and J ends lost 5 bases and 6 bases respectively, with 13 bases between them. The CDR3 totals 13 residues.

The V gene is TRBV6-1, the J gene TRBJ1-3; tentative D call: TRBD1 (6 bases). The CDR3 extends over 14 amino acids. V was clipped by 5 bases and J by 3 bases, with 11 bases between them. Germline V lookup: CDR1 MNHNS, CDR2 SASEGT. The CDR3 is CASSQGMSGNTIYF. DNA of the CDR3: TGTGCCAGCAGTCAGGGGATGAGTGGAAACACCATATATTTT.

The V and J genes are TRBV6-5 and TRBJ2-4; D not resolved. This CDR3 is built from 14 residues. Germline CDR1 is MNHEY and CDR2 is SVGAGI. Trimming left V 5 bases short and J 1 base short, with 9 bases between. CDR3: CASSEVVAKNIQYF. In DNA, the CDR3 is TGTGCCAGCAGTGAGGTTGTGGCCAAAAACATTCAGTACTTC.

The J gene is TRBJ1-3, the V gene TRBV7-6; D possibly corresponds to TRBD1 (5 bases). This CDR3 comprises 14 residues. Trimming removed 5 bases from V and 1 base from J, with 9 bases in between. Germline V gene data show CDR1 as SGHVS and CDR2 as FNYEAQ. The CDR3 nucleotides read TGTGCCAGCAGCCTCGGGGGGTCTGGAAACACCATATATTTT. The encoded protein is CASSLGGSGNTIYF. Looking up the rest from reference TRBV7-6 and TRBJ1-3 gives the full variable domain: GAGVSQSPRYKVTKRGQDVALRCDPISGHVSLYWYRQALGQGPEFLTYFNYEAQQDKSGLPNDRFSAERPEGSISTLTIQRTEQRDSAMYRCASSLGGSGNTIYFGEGSWLTVV.